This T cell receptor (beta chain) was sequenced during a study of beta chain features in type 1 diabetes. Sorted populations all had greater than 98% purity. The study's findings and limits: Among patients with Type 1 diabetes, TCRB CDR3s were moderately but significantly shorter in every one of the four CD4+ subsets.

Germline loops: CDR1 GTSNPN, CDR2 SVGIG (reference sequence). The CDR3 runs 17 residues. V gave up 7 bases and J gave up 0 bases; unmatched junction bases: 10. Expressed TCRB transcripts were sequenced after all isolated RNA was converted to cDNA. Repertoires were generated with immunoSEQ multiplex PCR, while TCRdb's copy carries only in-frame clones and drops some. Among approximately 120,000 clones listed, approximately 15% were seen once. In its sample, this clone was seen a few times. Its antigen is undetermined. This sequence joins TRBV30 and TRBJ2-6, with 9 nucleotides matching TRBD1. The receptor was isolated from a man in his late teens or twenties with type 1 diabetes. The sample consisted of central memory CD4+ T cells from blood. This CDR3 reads CAYLPGQGYSGANVLTF. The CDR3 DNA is TGTGCCTACTTACCGGGACAGGGATACTCTGGGGCCAACGTCCTGACTTTC.